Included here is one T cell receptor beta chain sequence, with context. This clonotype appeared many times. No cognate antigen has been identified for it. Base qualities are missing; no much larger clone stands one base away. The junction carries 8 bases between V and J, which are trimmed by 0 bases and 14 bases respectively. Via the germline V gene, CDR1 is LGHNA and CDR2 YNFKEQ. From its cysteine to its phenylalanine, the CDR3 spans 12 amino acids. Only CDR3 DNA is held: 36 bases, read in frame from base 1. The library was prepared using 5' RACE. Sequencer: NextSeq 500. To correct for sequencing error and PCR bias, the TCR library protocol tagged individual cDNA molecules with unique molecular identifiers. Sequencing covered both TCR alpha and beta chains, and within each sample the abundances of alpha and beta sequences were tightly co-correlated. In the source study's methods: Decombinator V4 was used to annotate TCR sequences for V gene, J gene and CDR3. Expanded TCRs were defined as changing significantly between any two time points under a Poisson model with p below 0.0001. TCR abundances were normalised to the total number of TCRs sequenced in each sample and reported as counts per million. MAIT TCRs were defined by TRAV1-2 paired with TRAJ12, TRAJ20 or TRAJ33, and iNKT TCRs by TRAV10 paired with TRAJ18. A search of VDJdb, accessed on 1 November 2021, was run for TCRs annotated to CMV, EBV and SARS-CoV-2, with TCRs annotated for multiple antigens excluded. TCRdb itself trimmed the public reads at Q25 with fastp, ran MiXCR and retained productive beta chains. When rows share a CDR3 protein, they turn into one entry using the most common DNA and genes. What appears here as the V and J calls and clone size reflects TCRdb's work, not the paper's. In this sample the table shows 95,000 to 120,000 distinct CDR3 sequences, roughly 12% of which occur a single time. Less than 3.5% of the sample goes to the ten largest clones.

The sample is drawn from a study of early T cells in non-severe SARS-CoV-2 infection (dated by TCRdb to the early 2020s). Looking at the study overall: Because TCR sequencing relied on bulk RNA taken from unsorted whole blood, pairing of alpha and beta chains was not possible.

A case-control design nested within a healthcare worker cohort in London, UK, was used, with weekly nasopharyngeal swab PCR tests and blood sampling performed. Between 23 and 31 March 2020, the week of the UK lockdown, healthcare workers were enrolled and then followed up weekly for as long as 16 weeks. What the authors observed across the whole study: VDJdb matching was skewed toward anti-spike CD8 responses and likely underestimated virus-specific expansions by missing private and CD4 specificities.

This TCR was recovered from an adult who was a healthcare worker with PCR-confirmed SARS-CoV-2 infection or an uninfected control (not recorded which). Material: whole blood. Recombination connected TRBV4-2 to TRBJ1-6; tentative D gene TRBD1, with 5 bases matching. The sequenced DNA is TGTGCCAGCAGCCAAGAAGAAGGGGCCCTCCACTTT. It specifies CASSQEEGALHF.